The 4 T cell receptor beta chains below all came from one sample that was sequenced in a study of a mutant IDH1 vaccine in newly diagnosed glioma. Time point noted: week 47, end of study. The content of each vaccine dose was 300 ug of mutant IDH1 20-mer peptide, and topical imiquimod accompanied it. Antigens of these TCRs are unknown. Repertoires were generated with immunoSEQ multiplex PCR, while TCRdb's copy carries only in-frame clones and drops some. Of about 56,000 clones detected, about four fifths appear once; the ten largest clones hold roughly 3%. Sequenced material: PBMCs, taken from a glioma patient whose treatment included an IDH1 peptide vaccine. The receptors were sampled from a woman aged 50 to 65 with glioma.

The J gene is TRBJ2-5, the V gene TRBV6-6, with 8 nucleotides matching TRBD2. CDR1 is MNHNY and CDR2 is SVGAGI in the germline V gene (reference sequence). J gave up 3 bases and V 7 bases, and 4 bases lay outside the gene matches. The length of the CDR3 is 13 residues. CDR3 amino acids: CASNPAGEETQYF. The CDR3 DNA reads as TGTGCCAGCAATCCAGCGGGGGAAGAGACCCAGTACTTC.

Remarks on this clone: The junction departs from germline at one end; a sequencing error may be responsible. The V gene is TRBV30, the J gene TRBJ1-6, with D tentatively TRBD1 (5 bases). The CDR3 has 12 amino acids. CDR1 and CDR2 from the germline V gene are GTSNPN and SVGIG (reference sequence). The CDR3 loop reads CAWSVIVGTVNF. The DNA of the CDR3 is TGTGCCTGGAGTGTTATAGTTGGGACGGTTAACTTT.

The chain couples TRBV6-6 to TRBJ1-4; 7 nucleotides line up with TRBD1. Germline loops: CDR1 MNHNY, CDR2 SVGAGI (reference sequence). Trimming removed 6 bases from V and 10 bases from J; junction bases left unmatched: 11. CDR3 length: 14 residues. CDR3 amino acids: CASRSGGQGGKLFF. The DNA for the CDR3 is TGTGCCAGCAGATCAGGGGGTCAGGGCGGAAAACTGTTTTTT.

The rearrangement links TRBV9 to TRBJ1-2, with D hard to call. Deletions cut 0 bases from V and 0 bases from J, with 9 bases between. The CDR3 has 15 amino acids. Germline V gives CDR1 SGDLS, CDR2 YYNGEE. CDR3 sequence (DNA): TGTGCCAGCAGCGTAGCGGACCTTCCTAACTATGGCTACACCTTC. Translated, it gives CASSVADLPNYGYTF.